This entry describes one TCR beta chain. Clones were read by immunoSEQ multiplex PCR, and TCRdb kept only the in-frame ones, dropping some. The table records around 100,000 clones, approximately 94% of them present only once. The data stem from a study of T cell changes during pregnancy in multiple sclerosis. The CDR3 length is 16 residues. Between the trimmed V and J ends, which lost 1 base and 3 bases, there was a span of 14 bases. Looked up from germline, CDR1 is SGHAT and CDR2 is FQNNGV. This TCR was recovered from a female donor with multiple sclerosis, enrolled in a pregnancy study. The chain uses TRBV11-2 and TRBJ2-3, with D perhaps matching TRBD2 (5 bases). Material: peripheral blood, obtained before pregnancy. The CDR3 bases are TGTGCCAGCAGCTTAGGCCCGGGGAAGCCGACAGATACGCAGTATTTT. Its protein product is CASSLGPGKPTDTQYF.